Following are 27 T cell receptor beta chains from one sample sequenced in a study of T cells in Graves' hyperthyroidism and ophthalmopathy (dated by TCRdb to the late 2010s). Library preparation employed multiplex PCR. Sequenced on an Illumina HiSeq 2000. TCR beta CDR3 regions were amplified from RNA transcripts. The TCR CDR3 was subjected to a first round of RT-PCR using the HTBI primer set and the Qiagen OneStep RT-PCR kit. TCRdb trimmed public reads at Q25 via fastp, called clones via MiXCR and kept in-frame beta chains. Rows matching on CDR3 protein sequence are summarized as one entry with the most common DNA and genes. The sample includes 650,000 to 750,000 distinct CDR3 sequences, with 13% to 15% observed a single time. The ten largest clones take up around 9.6% of the sample. Material: blood. Every receptor here comes from a woman between 18 and 30 years old with Graves' hyperthyroidism.

This clonotype was counted ten times or more. The chain links TRBV11-2 to TRBJ2-1; no firm D call. The CDR3 has 14 amino acids. The ends were cut back, 1 base at V and 8 bases at J, with 12 bases in the middle. Looked up from germline, CDR1 is SGHAT and CDR2 is FQNNGV. In DNA, the CDR3 is TGTGCCAGCAGCTTAGCTCCCTTCGGCGATGAGCAGTTCTTC. Translated: CASSLAPFGDEQFF.

J is TRBJ2-5 and V is TRBV13, with 13 positions matching TRBD2. Germline CDR1 and CDR2: PRHDT and FYEKMQ (reference sequence). This CDR3 has 16 amino acids. V lost 4 bases to trimming and J lost 5 bases; unmatched junction nucleotides: 7. The CDR3 DNA follows: TGTGCCAGCAGCTCCCGGACTAGCGGGAGTGGGGAGACCCAGTACTTC. It yields the protein CASSSRTSGSGETQYF. Full variable domain (remainder filled in from reference TRBV13 and TRBJ2-5): AAGVIQSPRHLIKEKRETATLKCYPIPRHDTVYWYQQGPGQDPQFLISFYEKMQSDKGSIPDRFSAQQFSDYHSELNMSSLELGDSALYFCASSSRTSGSGETQYFGPGTRLLVL.

This clonotype was seen many times. The V call is TRBV6-1, the J call TRBJ2-7; 10 bases align to TRBD1. Germline CDR1 and CDR2: MNHNS and SASEGT. This CDR3 is built from 14 residues. Losses at the gene ends were 5 bases for V and 4 bases for J; bases not matched to a gene: 5. The CDR3 loop is CASSSTGGNYEQYF. The DNA for the CDR3 is TGTGCCAGCAGTTCGACAGGGGGCAATTACGAGCAGTACTTC.

Many counts were recorded for this clonotype. This chain joins TRBV7-2 and TRBJ2-3; 9 nucleotides line up with TRBD1. The CDR3 has 15 residues. Per germline, CDR1 SGHTA and CDR2 FQGNSA. V lost 7 bases and J lost 3; bases outside the gene matches: 8. CDR3 coding DNA: TGTGCCAGCACGCCGACAGGGGGTCGAACAGATACGCAGTATTTT. Translating it yields CASTPTGGRTDTQYF.

This clonotype was recorded once. The V gene is TRBV29-1, the J gene TRBJ2-6, with 7 nucleotides matching TRBD1. Germline V gene lookup returns CDR1 SQVTM and CDR2 ANQGSEA. The CDR3 contains 18 residues. V lost 0 bases, J lost 0 bases, and 8 bases stayed unmatched. CDR3 nucleotides: TGCAGCGTTGAAGATAGGGACAGATCGAGCTCTGGGGCCAACGTCCTGACTTTC. Translated: CSVEDRDRSSSGANVLTF.

J is TRBJ2-5 and V is TRBV29-1; D uncertain. Trimming stripped 5 bases from V and 5 bases from J, with 12 bases between. Germline-derived CDR1 and CDR2 are SQVTM and ANQGSEA. The CDR3 sequence is 12 residues long. CDR3 sequence: CSVCSPAETQYF. The CDR3 DNA reads as TGCAGCGTTTGTAGCCCTGCCGAGACCCAGTACTTC.

This chain joins TRBV24-1 and TRBJ1-5; D is possibly TRBD1 (5 bases). The CDR3 runs to 14 residues. The V end was cut by 6 bases, the J end by 1 base, with 9 bases between. Germline V gives CDR1 KGHDR, CDR2 SFDVKD. The CDR3 spells CATSIGGSNQPQHF. In DNA form, the CDR3 reads TGTGCCACCAGTATTGGGGGGAGCAATCAGCCCCAGCATTTT.

In its sample, this clonotype was seen a few times. The genes are TRBV5-4 and TRBJ1-1; no clear D. Germline CDR1 is SGHNT and CDR2 is YYREEE (reference sequence). Trimming left V 4 bases short and J 0 bases short, with 16 bases between. The CDR3 covers 16 residues. The DNA for the CDR3 is TGTGCCAGCAGCCTGGGTCCCGCACAGATGAACACTGAAGCTTTCTTT. Its translation: CASSLGPAQMNTEAFF.

This clonotype was observed a few times. The chain combines TRBV25-1 with TRBJ2-7; perhaps TRBD1 as D (5 bases). V lost 3 bases to trimming and J lost 3 bases, with 18 bases between them. The length of the CDR3 is 16 residues. Germline V CDR1 and CDR2: MGHDK, SYGVNS. CDR3 in amino acids: CASSEGLVARGYEQYF. CDR3 in DNA: TGTGCCAGCAGTGAGGGGTTGGTCGCTAGGGGCTACGAGCAGTACTTC.

The sample holds many counts of this clonotype. The chain couples TRBV20-1 to TRBJ2-5; D is unresolved. Per germline, CDR1 DFQATT and CDR2 SNEGSKA (reference sequence). This CDR3 region has 12 residues. V was pared by 4 bases and J by 2 bases, with 8 bases between. The CDR3 DNA sequence: TGCAGTGCTACTGTCCAGCAAGAGACCCAGTACTTC. This encodes CSATVQQETQYF.

V usage is TRBV19 and J usage is TRBJ2-1; D is unclear. The CDR3 runs to 15 residues. Germline CDR1 is LNHDA and CDR2 is SQIVND (reference sequence). Trimming left V 3 bases short and J 3 bases short, with 12 bases between. CDR3 loop: CASSMDTGYYNEQFF. The DNA of the CDR3 is TGTGCCAGTAGTATGGATACTGGCTACTACAATGAGCAGTTCTTC.

This clonotype was counted at least ten times. V and J are TRBV20-1 and TRBJ2-3; 9 bases map to TRBD2. Germline V CDR1 and CDR2: DFQATT, SNEGSKA (reference sequence). The CDR3 covers 14 residues. V shed 5 bases, J shed 2 bases, and the junction held 5 bases outside the gene matches. The CDR3 is CSAYKREVTDTQYF. The DNA for the CDR3 is TGCAGTGCTTATAAGCGGGAGGTCACAGATACGCAGTATTTT.

This clonotype was recorded at least ten times. V and J are TRBV27 and TRBJ2-3; TRBD1 might be the D (6 bases). Germline assignment: CDR1 MNHEY and CDR2 SMNVEV (reference sequence). This CDR3 is 15 amino acids long. V was shortened by 5 bases and J by 1 base, with 13 bases between the two germline ends. DNA of the CDR3: TGTGCCAGCAGTCATACAGGGCTTGGCACAGATACGCAGTATTTT. Protein sequence: CASSHTGLGTDTQYF.

This clonotype was picked up many times. The CDR3: CASSSRQRTDTQYF. The CDR3 DNA reads TGTGCCAGCAGTTCCAGGCAGCGCACAGATACGCAGTATTTT. This chain connects TRBV27 to TRBJ2-3; D gene ambiguous. The length of the CDR3 is 14 residues. V shed 4 bases and J shed 1 base, with 9 bases lying between them. Looked up from germline, CDR1 is MNHEY and CDR2 is SMNVEV (reference sequence).

This chain links TRBV6-1 with TRBJ1-1; 9 bases align to TRBD1. The CDR3 covers 12 residues. V shed 9 bases, J shed 10 bases, and the junction held 9 bases outside the gene matches. Germline CDR1 is MNHNS and CDR2 is SASEGT. The DNA for the CDR3 is TGTGCCAGTAGGGACAGGGTGGCTGGAGCTTTCTTT. This encodes CASRDRVAGAFF.

This clonotype was seen many times. The rearrangement joins TRBV4-2 to TRBJ1-6; 9 bases match TRBD1. The CDR3 is made up of 15 amino acids. Germline CDR1 LGHNA, CDR2 YNFKEQ. Germline trimming cut 7 bases from V and 14 bases from J; bases unmatched to any gene: 15. The CDR3 region has the DNA TGTGCCAGCACCGCCCTCCGGGGACAGGGTAGCACCCTCCACTTT. This sequence encodes CASTALRGQGSTLHF.

This clonotype was counted ten times or more. V gene TRBV29-1 combines with J gene TRBJ2-1, with a weak D call TRBD1 (6 bases). CDR1 is SQVTM, CDR2 ANQGSEA, per germline. V was trimmed by 5 bases and J by 3 bases, leaving 14 bases between them. This CDR3 has 14 amino acids. This CDR3 reads CSVLGGKNYNEQFF. In DNA, the CDR3 is TGCAGCGTTTTAGGGGGTAAAAACTACAATGAGCAGTTCTTC.

This clonotype was counted at least ten times. This chain connects TRBV28 to TRBJ1-2; no reliable D call. The V and J ends lost 5 bases and 2 bases respectively, with 9 bases between them. The CDR3 is 13 residues long. The V gene's germline CDR1 is MDHEN and CDR2 SYDVKM. This CDR3 reads CASSTPLNYGYTF. The DNA of the CDR3 is TGTGCCAGCAGTACCCCTTTAAACTATGGCTACACCTTC.

In its sample, this clonotype was seen a few times. The chain combines TRBV6-2 or TRBV6-3 with TRBJ1-1; the D is unclear. Trimming stripped 6 bases from V and 0 bases from J, with 11 bases between. Germline V gene sequence: CDR1 MNHEY, CDR2 SVGEGT. There are 14 residues in the CDR3. CDR3 in DNA: TGTGCCAGCAGCTCTAGGTTTATGAACACTGAAGCTTTCTTT. Translating it yields CASSSRFMNTEAFF.

The chain uses TRBV2 and TRBJ1-4; possibly TRBD1 for D (5 bases). Germline CDR1 SNHLY, CDR2 FYNNEI. This CDR3 contains 17 residues. V gave up 5 bases and J gave up 3 bases, with 19 bases separating them. The CDR3 DNA reads TGTGCCAGCAGTCAGCAGGCCCGGGGGATTTCTAATGAAAAACTGTTTTTT. This encodes CASSQQARGISNEKLFF.

This clonotype was counted a single time. V and J are TRBV7-8 and TRBJ1-3; D not resolved. Per germline, CDR1 SGHVS and CDR2 FQNEAQ. This CDR3 spans 13 amino acids. The V end was cut by 0 bases, the J end by 3 bases, with 3 bases between. For the CDR3, the DNA is TGTGCCAGCAGCTTAGCGGTTGGAAACACCATATATTTT. Amino acid sequence: CASSLAVGNTIYF.

In its sample, this clonotype was seen a few times. The chain uses TRBV7-2 and TRBJ1-6; D remains ambiguous. The length of the CDR3 is 12 residues. Deletions cut 5 bases from V and 10 bases from J, with 9 bases between. In germline, CDR1 is SGHTA, CDR2 FQGNSA. The DNA of the CDR3 is TGTGCCAGCAGCGCACAACTGTCACCCCTCCACTTT. Amino acids: CASSAQLSPLHF.

This clonotype was detected many times. V is TRBV12-3 or TRBV12-4 and J is TRBJ1-1; D call uncertain. V dropped 6 bases and J dropped 3 bases, with 17 bases sitting between them. The CDR3 loop spans 15 amino acids. The CDR3 DNA reads as TGTGCCAGCAGCCGCCGTGGACTTGGGGACACTGAAGCTTTCTTT. Its translation is CASSRRGLGDTEAFF.

This clonotype was counted between two and nine times. The V gene is TRBV19, the J gene TRBJ1-2; TRBD1 matches 10 bases. Trimming at V came to 7 bases and at J to 1 base, leaving 6 bases not matched to a gene. Germline values: CDR1 LNHDA, CDR2 SQIVND (reference sequence). The CDR3 loop spans 15 amino acids. In DNA, the CDR3 is TGTGCCAGTACCACCGGGACAGGGGTTAACTATGGCTACACCTTC. It codes for CASTTGTGVNYGYTF.

Many counts were recorded for this clonotype. The J gene is TRBJ2-1, the V gene TRBV18; a weak D match, TRBD2 (6 bases). Per germline, CDR1 KGHSH and CDR2 LQKENI. Trimming cost V 3 bases and J 5 bases, with 11 bases left between them. The CDR3 consists of 14 residues. The CDR3: CASSPPGEDNEQFF. CDR3 sequence (DNA): TGTGCCAGCTCACCTCCGGGGGAGGACAATGAGCAGTTCTTC. The full variable domain, in which reference TRBV18 and TRBJ2-1 provide the parts outside the CDR3, is NAGVMQNPRHLVRRRGQEARLRCSPMKGHSHVYWYRQLPEEGLKFMVYLQKENIIDESGMPKERFSAEFPKEGPSILRIQQVVRGDSAAYFCASSPPGEDNEQFFGPGTRLTVL.

This clonotype was counted many times. The chain links TRBV11-2 to TRBJ2-1; maybe TRBD1 (5 bases). The CDR3 consists of 14 residues. Per germline, CDR1 SGHAT and CDR2 FQNNGV. V lost 2 bases to trimming and J lost 7 bases, with 12 bases between them. CDR3 in amino acids: CASSLWVKGNEQFF. CDR3 in DNA: TGTGCCAGCAGCTTATGGGTAAAGGGGAATGAGCAGTTCTTC. The full variable domain, with the rest looked up from reference TRBV11-2 and TRBJ2-1, is EAGVAQSPRYKIIEKRQSVAFWCNPISGHATLYWYQQILGQGPKLLIQFQNNGVVDDSQLPKDRFSAERLKGVDSTLKIQPAKLEDSAVYLCASSLWVKGNEQFFGPGTRLTVL.

The chain couples TRBV19 to TRBJ2-6; D gene ambiguous. The CDR3 has 17 residues. Germline V gene lookup returns CDR1 LNHDA and CDR2 SQIVND (reference sequence). Between the trimmed V and J ends, which lost 2 bases and 0 bases, there was a span of 11 bases. DNA of the CDR3: TGTGCCAGTAGTATATTCGTTTCGACCTCTGGGGCCAACGTCCTGACTTTC. It encodes CASSIFVSTSGANVLTF.